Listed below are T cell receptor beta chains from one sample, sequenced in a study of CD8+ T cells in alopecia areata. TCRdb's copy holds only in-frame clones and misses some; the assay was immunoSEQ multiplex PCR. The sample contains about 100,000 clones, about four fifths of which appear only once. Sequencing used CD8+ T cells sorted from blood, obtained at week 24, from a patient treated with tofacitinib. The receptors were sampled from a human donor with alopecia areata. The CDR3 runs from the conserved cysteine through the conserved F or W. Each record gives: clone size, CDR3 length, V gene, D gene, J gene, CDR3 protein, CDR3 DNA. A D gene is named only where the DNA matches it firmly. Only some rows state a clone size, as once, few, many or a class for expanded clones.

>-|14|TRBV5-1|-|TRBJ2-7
CASSLAGGSYEQYF
TGCGCCAGCAGCTTGGCCGGGGGCTCCTACGAGCAGTACTTC
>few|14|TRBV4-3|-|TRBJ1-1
CASSQDFGASEAFF
TGCGCCAGCAGCCAAGATTTTGGGGCTTCTGAAGCTTTCTTT
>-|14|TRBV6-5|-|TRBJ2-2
CASSYSKGNGELFF
TGTGCCAGCAGTTACTCAAAGGGCAACGGGGAGCTGTTTTTT
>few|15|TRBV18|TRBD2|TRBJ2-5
CASSPPELAGETQYF
TGTGCCAGCTCACCACCGGAACTAGCGGGGGAGACCCAGTACTTC
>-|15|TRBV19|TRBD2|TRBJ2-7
CASSIGTSGTYEQYF
TGTGCCAGTAGTATAGGGACTAGCGGAACCTACGAGCAGTACTTC
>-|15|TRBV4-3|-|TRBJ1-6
CASSPSGQGGLHLHF
TGCGCCAGCAGCCCCTCAGGGCAGGGCGGGCTTCACCTCCACTTT
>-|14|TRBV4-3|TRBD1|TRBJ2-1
CASSRGQGYNEQFF
TGCGCCAGCAGCCGGGGACAGGGGTACAATGAGCAGTTCTTC
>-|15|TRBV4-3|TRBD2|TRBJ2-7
CASSQVGVGGYEQYF
TGCGCCAGCAGCCAAGTAGGAGTGGGGGGGTACGAGCAGTACTTC
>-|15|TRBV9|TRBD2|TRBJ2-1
CASSAGTSDYNEQFF
TGTGCCAGCAGTGCCGGGACTAGCGATTACAATGAGCAGTTCTTC
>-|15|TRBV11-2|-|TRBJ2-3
CASSLWGVGTDTQYF
TGTGCCAGCAGCTTATGGGGGGTGGGGACAGATACGCAGTATTTT
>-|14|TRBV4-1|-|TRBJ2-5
CASSQVVGQETQYF
TGCGCCAGCAGCCAAGTGGTTGGTCAAGAGACCCAGTACTTC
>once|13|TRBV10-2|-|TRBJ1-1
CASRTPGDTEAFF
TGCGCCAGCAGGACTCCCGGGGACACTGAAGCTTTCTTT
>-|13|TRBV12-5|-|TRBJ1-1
CASGLAWNTEAFF
TGTGCTAGTGGTTTGGCCTGGAACACTGAAGCTTTCTTT
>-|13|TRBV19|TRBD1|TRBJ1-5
CASSSTGSRPQHF
TGTGCCAGTAGTTCGACAGGGTCGAGGCCCCAGCATTTT
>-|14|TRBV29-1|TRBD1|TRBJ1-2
CSVGTGGFGYGYTF
TGCAGCGTTGGGACAGGGGGCTTTGGCTATGGCTACACCTTC
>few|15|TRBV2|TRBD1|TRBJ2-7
CASSSWRTGAYEQYF
TGTGCCAGCAGTTCCTGGAGGACAGGGGCCTACGAGCAGTACTTC
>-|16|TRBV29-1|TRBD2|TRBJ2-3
CSVSLISGGARDTQYF
TGCAGCGTCTCCCTAATTAGCGGGGGGGCGAGAGATACGCAGTATTTT
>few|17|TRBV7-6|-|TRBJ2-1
CASSLRQPGHSYNEQFF
TGTGCCAGCAGCTTGAGACAGCCTGGACACTCCTACAATGAGCAGTTCTTC
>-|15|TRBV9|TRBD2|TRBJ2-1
CASTPATSAYNEQFF
TGTGCCAGCACCCCCGCGACTAGCGCCTACAATGAGCAGTTCTTC
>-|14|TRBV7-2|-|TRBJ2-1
CASSSVPGSNEQFF
TGTGCCAGCAGCTCGGTCCCTGGCAGTAATGAGCAGTTCTTC
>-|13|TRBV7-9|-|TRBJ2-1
CASTLSPGDEQFF
TGTGCCAGCACCCTGTCCCCAGGCGATGAGCAGTTCTTC
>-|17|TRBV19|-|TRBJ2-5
CASRLTGGGGDLETQYF
TGTGCCAGTAGACTGACCGGTGGTGGAGGGGACCTAGAGACCCAGTACTTC
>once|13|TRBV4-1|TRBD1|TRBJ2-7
CASSGQIDYEQYF
TGCGCCAGCTCGGGACAGATAGATTACGAGCAGTACTTC
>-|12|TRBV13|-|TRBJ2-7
CASSLGLYEQYF
TGTGCCAGCAGCTTAGGCCTCTACGAGCAGTACTTC
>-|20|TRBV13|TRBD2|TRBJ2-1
CASSLAFGTSGGRSYNEQFF
TGTGCCAGCAGCTTAGCCTTCGGGACTAGCGGGGGCCGCTCCTACAATGAGCAGTTCTTC